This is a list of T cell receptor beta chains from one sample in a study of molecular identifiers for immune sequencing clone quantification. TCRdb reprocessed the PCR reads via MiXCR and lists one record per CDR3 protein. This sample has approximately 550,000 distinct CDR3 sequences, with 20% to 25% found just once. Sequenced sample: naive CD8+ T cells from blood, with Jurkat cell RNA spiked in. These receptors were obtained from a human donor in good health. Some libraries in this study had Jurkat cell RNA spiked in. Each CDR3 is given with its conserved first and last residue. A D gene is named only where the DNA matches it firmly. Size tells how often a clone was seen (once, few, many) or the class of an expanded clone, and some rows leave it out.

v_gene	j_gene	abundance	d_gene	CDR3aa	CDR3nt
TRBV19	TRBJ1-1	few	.	CASSVLPGQNTEAFF	TGTGCCAGTAGTGTCCTTCCAGGACAGAACACTGAAGCTTTCTTT
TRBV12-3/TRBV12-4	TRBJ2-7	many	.	CASSPQGNEQYF	TGTGCCAGCAGTCCCCAGGGGAACGAGCAGTACTTC
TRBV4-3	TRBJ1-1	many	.	CASSQDGVENTEAFF	TGCGCCAGCAGCCAAGATGGCGTGGAGAACACTGAAGCTTTCTTT
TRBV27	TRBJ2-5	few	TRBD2	CASRGLAGGLSETQYF	TGTGCCAGCAGAGGACTAGCGGGGGGGCTGTCAGAGACCCAGTACTTC
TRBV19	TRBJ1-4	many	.	CASSYTATNEKLFF	TGTGCCAGTAGTTATACTGCAACTAATGAAAAACTGTTTTTT
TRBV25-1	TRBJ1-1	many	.	CASSEYGHPEANTEAFF	TGTGCCAGCAGTGAATATGGACATCCTGAGGCGAACACTGAAGCTTTCTTT
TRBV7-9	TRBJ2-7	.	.	CASSSFAGTMSYEQYF	TGTGCCAGCAGCAGCTTCGCCGGGACAATGTCCTACGAGCAGTACTTC
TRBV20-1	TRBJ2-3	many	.	CSATASTDTQYF	TGCAGTGCTACTGCTAGCACAGATACGCAGTATTTT
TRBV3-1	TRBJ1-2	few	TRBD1	CASSRTGSPYGYTF	TGTGCCAGCAGCCGGACAGGGAGTCCCTATGGCTACACCTTC
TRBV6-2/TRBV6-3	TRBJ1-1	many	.	CASSYWGAGTEAFF	TGTGCCAGCAGTTATTGGGGGGCTGGAACTGAAGCTTTCTTT
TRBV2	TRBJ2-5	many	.	CASSEALGTETQYF	TGTGCCAGCAGTGAAGCTCTGGGGACGGAGACCCAGTACTTC
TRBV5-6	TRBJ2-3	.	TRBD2	CASSLSGDRGDTQYF	TGTGCCAGCAGCTTGAGCGGGGACCGGGGGGATACGCAGTATTTT
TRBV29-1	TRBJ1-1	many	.	CSGQVNTEAFF	TGCAGCGGACAGGTTAACACTGAAGCTTTCTTT
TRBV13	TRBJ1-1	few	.	CASSIQVYTEAFF	TGTGCCAGCAGCATCCAGGTATACACTGAAGCTTTCTTT
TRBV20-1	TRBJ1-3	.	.	CSARVPRGRASGNTIYF	TGCAGTGCTAGAGTTCCCAGGGGCCGAGCCTCTGGAAACACCATATATTTT
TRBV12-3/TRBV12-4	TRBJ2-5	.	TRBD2	CASSFAGVGETQYF	TGTGCCAGCAGTTTTGCGGGAGTAGGGGAGACCCAGTACTTC
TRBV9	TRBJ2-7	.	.	CASSVGSGQGYEQYF	TGTGCCAGCAGCGTCGGATCAGGGCAAGGCTACGAGCAGTACTTC
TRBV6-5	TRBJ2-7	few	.	CASSYSWGLEQYF	TGTGCCAGCAGTTACTCTTGGGGGCTTGAGCAGTACTTC
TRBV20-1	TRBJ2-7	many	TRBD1	CSASDRTGRYEQYF	TGCAGTGCTAGCGATCGGACAGGGAGGTACGAGCAGTACTTC
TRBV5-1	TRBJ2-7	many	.	CASSSETHYEQYF	TGCGCCAGCAGCTCGGAGACCCACTACGAGCAGTACTTC
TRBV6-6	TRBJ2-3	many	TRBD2	CASSYSDSGADTQYF	TGTGCCAGCAGTTACTCGGATAGCGGGGCAGATACGCAGTATTTT
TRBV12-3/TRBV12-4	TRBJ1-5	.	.	CASSTRTDIAPQHF	TGTGCCAGCAGTACGCGGACGGATATTGCGCCCCAGCATTTT
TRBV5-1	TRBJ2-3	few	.	CASSWGSGTDTQYF	TGCGCCAGCAGCTGGGGGTCCGGCACAGATACGCAGTATTTT
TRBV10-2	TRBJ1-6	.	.	CATGPQGPKNSPLHF	TGCGCCACCGGACCACAGGGACCTAAGAATTCACCCCTCCACTTT
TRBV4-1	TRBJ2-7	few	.	CASSQDGTATYEQYF	TGCGCCAGCAGCCAAGATGGGACGGCGACCTACGAGCAGTACTTC
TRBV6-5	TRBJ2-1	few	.	CASSYSIPGNEQFF	TGTGCCAGCAGTTACTCCATCCCCGGCAATGAGCAGTTCTTC
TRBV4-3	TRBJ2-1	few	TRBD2	CASSQGGTRGHEQFF	TGCGCCAGCAGCCAAGGGGGGACTAGGGGTCATGAGCAGTTCTTC
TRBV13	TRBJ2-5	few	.	CASSLDPGAETQYF	TGTGCCAGCAGCTTAGATCCCGGAGCAGAGACCCAGTACTTC
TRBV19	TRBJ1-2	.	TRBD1	CASRGQGDYGYAF	TGTGCCAGTAGGGGACAGGGTGACTATGGCTACGCCTTC
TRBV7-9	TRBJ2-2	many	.	CASSLVSSITGELFF	TGTGCCAGCAGCTTAGTTTCTAGTATCACCGGGGAGCTGTTTTTT
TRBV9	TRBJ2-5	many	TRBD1	CASSATGGWETQYF	TGTGCCAGCAGCGCCACAGGGGGCTGGGAGACCCAGTACTTC
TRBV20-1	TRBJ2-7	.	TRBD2	CSAPDLVGGSLGEQYF	TGCAGTGCACCAGACTTGGTTGGCGGGAGTTTGGGCGAGCAGTACTTC
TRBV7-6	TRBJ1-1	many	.	CASKHENTEAFF	TGTGCCAGCAAACACGAGAACACTGAAGCTTTCTTT
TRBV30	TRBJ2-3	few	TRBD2	CAWSASGSTDTQYF	TGTGCCTGGTCCGCTAGCGGGAGCACAGATACGCAGTATTTT
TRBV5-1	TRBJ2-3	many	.	CASSLGWSTDTQYF	TGCGCCAGCAGCTTGGGTTGGTCAACAGATACGCAGTATTTT
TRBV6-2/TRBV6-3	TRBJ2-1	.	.	CASSYLRTDNEQFF	TGTGCCAGCAGTTATTTGAGGACAGACAATGAGCAGTTCTTC
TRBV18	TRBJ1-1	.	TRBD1	CASSPGTGVGLVVHFGAEAFF	TGTGCCAGCTCCCCCGGGACAGGGGTAGGATTGGTTGTACACTTCGGCGCTGAAGCTTTCTTT
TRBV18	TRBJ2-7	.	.	CASSPVNHSYGQYF	TGTGCCAGCTCACCAGTAAACCACTCCTACGGGCAGTACTTC
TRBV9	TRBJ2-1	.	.	CASSVGALTHYNEQFF	TGTGCCAGCAGCGTAGGGGCCTTAACCCACTACAATGAGCAGTTCTTC
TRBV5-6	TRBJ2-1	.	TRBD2	CASSAGLAGYNEQFF	TGTGCCAGCAGCGCGGGACTAGCGGGATACAATGAGCAGTTCTTC
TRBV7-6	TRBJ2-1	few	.	CASSNTEVSYNEQFF	TGTGCCAGCAGTAATACCGAGGTTTCCTACAATGAGCAGTTCTTC
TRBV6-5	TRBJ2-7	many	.	CASRDPSSYEQYF	TGTGCCAGCAGGGACCCAAGCTCCTACGAGCAGTACTTC
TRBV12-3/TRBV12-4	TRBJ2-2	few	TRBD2	CASSWGLAGGPGGELFF	TGTGCCAGCAGCTGGGGACTAGCGGGAGGGCCGGGCGGGGAGCTGTTTTTT
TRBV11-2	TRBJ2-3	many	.	CASSLRGKASTDTQYF	TGTGCCAGCAGCCTGAGGGGGAAGGCTAGCACAGATACGCAGTATTTT
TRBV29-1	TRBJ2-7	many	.	CSVEFAVSYEQYF	TGCAGCGTTGAATTTGCCGTCTCCTACGAGCAGTACTTC
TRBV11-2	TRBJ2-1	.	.	CASSGTGGPSNEQFF	TGTGCCAGCAGCGGTACGGGGGGCCCATCCAATGAGCAGTTCTTC
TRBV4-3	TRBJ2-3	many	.	CASSPAKGAGTDTQYF	TGCGCCAGCAGCCCAGCGAAGGGAGCGGGCACAGATACGCAGTATTTT
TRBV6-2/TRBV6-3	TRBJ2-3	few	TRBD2	CASSSIGTIDTQYF	TGTGCCAGCAGTTCGATCGGGACTATCGATACGCAGTATTTT